This TCR beta chain was sequenced for a study of shared clonotypes between healthy human individuals. Sequenced by immunoSEQ multiplex PCR; TCRdb stores in-frame clones only, minus some. The table lists roughly 1,100,000 clones, more than 60% of them singletons, with 1.5% in the top ten. This clone came up a few times. The TCR originated in a man between 18 and 29 years old in good health. Sequences were obtained from memory CD4+ T cells sorted from blood. Subset indicated: CD45RA-negative fraction.

CDR3 amino acids: CASSQELAANTEAFF. The CDR3 DNA reads TGTGCCAGCAGCCAAGAACTAGCTGCGAACACTGAAGCTTTCTTT. This chain uses TRBV14 with TRBJ1-1, with unresolved D. Germline CDR1 is SGHDN and CDR2 is FVKESK. The germline V and J ends were trimmed by 0 bases and 1 base, with 9 bases remaining between them. The CDR3 sequence is 15 residues long.